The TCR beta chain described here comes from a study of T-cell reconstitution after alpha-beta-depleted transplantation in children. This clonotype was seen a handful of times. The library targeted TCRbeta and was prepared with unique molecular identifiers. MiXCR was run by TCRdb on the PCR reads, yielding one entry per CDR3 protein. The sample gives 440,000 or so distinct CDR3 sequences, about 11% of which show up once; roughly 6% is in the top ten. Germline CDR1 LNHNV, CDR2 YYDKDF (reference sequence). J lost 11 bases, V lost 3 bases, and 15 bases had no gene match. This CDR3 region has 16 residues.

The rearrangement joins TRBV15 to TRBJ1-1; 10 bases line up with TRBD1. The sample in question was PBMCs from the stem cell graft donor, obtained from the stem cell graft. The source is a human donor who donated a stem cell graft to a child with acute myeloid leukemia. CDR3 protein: CATSSTGSTDRGNAFF. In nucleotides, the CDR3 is TGTGCCACCAGCAGTACCGGAAGTACGGACAGGGGGAATGCTTTCTTT. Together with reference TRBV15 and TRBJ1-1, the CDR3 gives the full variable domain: DAMVIQNPRYQVTQFGKPVTLSCSQTLNHNVMYWYQQKSSQAPKLLFHYYDKDFNNEADTPDNFQSRRPNTSFCFLDIRSPGLGDTAMYLCATSSTGSTDRGNAFFGQGTRLTVV.